This TCR beta chain was recovered during a study of CD8 T cell repertoires and HIV-1 epitope variants. The wider study: Twenty-five autologous and known Gag and Nef epitope variant peptides each stimulated T cells separately. Control wells had CMV/EBV/flu peptides, negative Ebola AY9, or no peptide. An approximately nine-day culture received IL-2, IL-7 and IL-15 on days 3 and 7.

Produced via immunoSEQ multiplex PCR; TCRdb's table is partial and in-frame only. This table has about 2,000 clones, about 72% appearing once. CDR3 length: 13 residues. Between the trimmed V and J ends, which lost 5 bases and 0 bases, there was a span of 7 bases. Per germline, CDR1 MDHEN and CDR2 SYDVKM. This clone was seen more than once but under ten times. Antigen: not known. The sequence was collected from a male donor with HIV. The sequencing input was cultured CD8+ T cells derived from PBMCs. The gene calls are TRBV28 and TRBJ2-5, with D perhaps TRBD1 (6 bases). In DNA, the CDR3 is TGTGCCAGCAGTACAGGGTACCAAGAGACCCAGTACTTC. It encodes CASSTGYQETQYF.